The source of this T cell receptor (beta chain) is a study of identical twins. Study results and caveats: There is a chance that invariant MAIT and iNKT cells partially muddied zero-insertion analyses.

In TCRdb, the 5' RACE reads were re-called with MiXCR into one record per CDR3 protein. This table has 1.5 million to 2 million distinct CDR3 sequences, under 35% appearing once. Germline V lookup: CDR1 SGHTA, CDR2 FQGNSA. V shed 1 base and J shed 2 bases, with 9 bases lying between them. CDR3 length: 14 residues. Points on this clonotype: The antigen remains unidentified.

The chain employs TRBV7-2 and TRBJ2-7; D remains ambiguous. This clonotype was obtained from a newborn girl in good health. The sample consisted of cord blood. CDR3 in amino acids: CASSLVAAAYEQYF. In nucleotides, the CDR3 is TGTGCCAGCAGCTTAGTTGCGGCCGCCTACGAGCAGTACTTC.